Presented here are 26 T cell receptor beta chains from one specimen sequenced in a study of response to subunit inactivated influenza vaccine. A single record per CDR3 protein comes from TCRdb applying MiXCR to the RT-PCR reads. The sample has some 850,000 distinct CDR3 sequences; approximately 17% are singletons. Sequenced material: PBMCs from blood, taken less than 6 days after vaccination. The receptors here all came from a man between 45 and 60 years old who received an inactivated influenza vaccine.

This clonotype was seen a handful of times. The rearrangement links TRBV5-5 to TRBJ2-7; perhaps TRBD1 as D (6 bases). CDR3 size: 18 residues. Trimming cost V 2 bases and J 2 bases, with 23 bases left between them. CDR1 is SGHKS, CDR2 YYEKEE, per germline (reference sequence). This CDR3 is CASSFTPTGIPLTYEQYF. For the CDR3, the DNA is TGTGCCAGCAGCTTTACTCCCACAGGGATCCCCCTTACCTACGAGCAGTACTTC.

This clonotype was observed a handful of times. The V and J genes are TRBV29-1 and TRBJ1-1, with 7 bases aligning to TRBD1. CDR1 and CDR2 from the germline V gene are SQVTM and ANQGSEA. The trim removed 5 bases at V and 1 base at J, leaving 7 bases unmatched. This CDR3 region has 14 residues. For the CDR3, the DNA is TGCAGCGTTTCCTCGGGACAGTGGAACACTGAAGCTTTCTTT. It is translated as CSVSSGQWNTEAFF.

This clonotype was seen ten or more times. The chain is built from TRBV5-1 and TRBJ2-1; D possibly corresponds to TRBD2 (7 bases). V was pared by 3 bases and J by 2 bases, with 18 bases between. Germline V gene data show CDR1 as SGHRS and CDR2 as YFSETQ. The CDR3 contains 17 residues. DNA of the CDR3: TGCGCCAGCAGCTCCCGGACTAGGGGGGGGGCCTACAATGAGCAGTTCTTC. Its protein is CASSSRTRGGAYNEQFF.

This clonotype was picked up a small number of times. V gene TRBV7-3 combines with J gene TRBJ2-3; D is uncertain. Trimming took 4 bases from V and 5 from J, leaving 13 bases between them. Germline values: CDR1 SGHTA, CDR2 FQGTGA. The CDR3 has 14 amino acids. DNA of the CDR3: TGTGCCAGCAGCTCCGGAACGGTTCAAGATACGCAGTATTTT. Protein sequence: CASSSGTVQDTQYF.

The V and J genes are TRBV13 and TRBJ2-1; 9 nucleotides line up with TRBD2. The trim removed 4 bases at V and 7 bases at J, leaving 11 bases unmatched. Germline CDR1 PRHDT, CDR2 FYEKMQ (reference sequence). The CDR3 sequence is 16 residues long. CDR3 sequence (DNA): TGTGCCAGCAGCTCGCCGGGGCTAGCGGGGCTTAATGAGCAGTTCTTC. It translates to CASSSPGLAGLNEQFF. Complete variable domain (other parts from reference TRBV13 and TRBJ2-1): AAGVIQSPRHLIKEKRETATLKCYPIPRHDTVYWYQQGPGQDPQFLISFYEKMQSDKGSIPDRFSAQQFSDYHSELNMSSLELGDSALYFCASSSPGLAGLNEQFFGPGTRLTVL.

Comment on this clonotype: A junction end diverges from the germline sequence, so it may reflect a read error. The chain couples TRBV5-1 to TRBJ2-5; the match to TRBD1 covers 8 bases. This CDR3 comprises 14 residues. CDR1 and CDR2 from the germline V gene are SGHRS and YFSETQ. CDR3 in amino acids: CTSSPMTGEETQYF. DNA of the CDR3: TGCACCAGCAGCCCTATGACAGGGGAAGAGACCCAGTACTTC.

This clonotype was found a few times. This chain joins TRBV4-3 and TRBJ2-7; D remains unclear. Trimming cost V 0 bases and J 1 base, with 7 bases left between them. Germline V CDR1 and CDR2: LGHNA, YSLEER. CDR3 length equals 14 residues. In nucleotides, the CDR3 is TGCGCCAGCAGCCAAGAAAGACATTCCTACGAGCAGTACTTC. Protein sequence: CASSQERHSYEQYF.

This clonotype came up many times. This chain uses TRBV7-6 with TRBJ2-7; a possible D gene is TRBD2 (6 bases). Germline V gives CDR1 SGHVS, CDR2 FNYEAQ. The CDR3 totals 16 residues. The germline V and J ends were trimmed by 2 bases and 5 bases, with 19 bases remaining between them. Here the CDR3 DNA reads TGTGCCAGCAGCTTAAAGATCTGGACTAACCACGACGAGCAGTACTTC. Its translation: CASSLKIWTNHDEQYF.

The sample holds a few counts of this clonotype. CDR3 protein: CASSYLGANEKLFF. CDR3 sequence (DNA): TGTGCCAGCAGTTACCTGGGGGCTAATGAAAAACTGTTTTTT. V gene TRBV6-5 combines with J gene TRBJ1-4; TRBD1 is a possible D gene (5 bases). V was clipped by 2 bases and J by 3 bases, with 7 bases between them. The germline CDR1 and CDR2 sequences are MNHEY and SVGAGI. The CDR3 consists of 14 residues.

The table lists this clonotype with a few counts. The chain uses TRBV12-3 or TRBV12-4 and TRBJ2-7, with D perhaps assigned TRBD1 or TRBD2 (6 bases each). This CDR3 region has 15 residues. V was cut by 3 bases and J by 0 bases, with 12 bases left in between. For the CDR3, the DNA is TGTGCCAGCAGTTTCGGAGGGGGATTCTCCTACGAGCAGTACTTC. It specifies CASSFGGGFSYEQYF.

The V call is TRBV7-8, the J call TRBJ2-7; 7 nucleotides line up with TRBD1. This CDR3 is built from 15 residues. V shed 7 bases and J 3 bases; nucleotides not matched to a gene: 12. CDR1 SGHVS and CDR2 FQNEAQ come from the germline V gene. The CDR3 sequence is CASNNQYRGDYEQYF. CDR3 coding DNA: TGTGCCAGCAACAACCAATACAGGGGTGACTACGAGCAGTACTTC.

The chain is built from TRBV5-1 and TRBJ2-5; 12 nucleotides align to TRBD1. This CDR3 is 15 amino acids long. Germline CDR1 and CDR2: SGHRS and YFSETQ. The V and J ends lost 3 bases and 6 bases, in that order; junction bases with no gene match: 6. CDR3 sequence (DNA): TGCGCCAGCAGCTCGACCGGGACAGGGGGCAAGACCCAGTACTTC. Translation: CASSSTGTGGKTQYF.

This clonotype was counted between two and nine times. The chain joins TRBV7-2 to TRBJ2-3; 8 positions match TRBD2. Trimming cost V 5 bases and J 5 bases; bases outside gene matches: 9. The length of the CDR3 is 15 residues. Per germline, CDR1 SGHTA and CDR2 FQGNSA. CDR3 in DNA: TGTGCCAGCAGCCCCCGGGAGGGTTGGGGAGATACGCAGTATTTT. Translation: CASSPREGWGDTQYF. The whole variable domain, filled in from reference TRBV7-2 and TRBJ2-3, reads GAGVSQSPSNKVTEKGKDVELRCDPISGHTALYWYRQSLGQGLEFLIYFQGNSAPDKSGLPSDRFSAERTGGSVSTLTIQRTQQEDSAVYLCASSPREGWGDTQYFGPGTRLTVL.

The chain carries TRBV12-3 or TRBV12-4 and TRBJ1-6, with TRBD1 matching 9 bases. The V gene end was trimmed by 3 bases and the J gene end by 10 bases; junction bases not matched to a gene: 4. The CDR3 is 14 amino acids. For the CDR3, the DNA is TGTGCCAGCAGTTTTACAGGGGGCGACTCACCCCTCCACTTT. Translated: CASSFTGGDSPLHF.

In its sample, this clonotype was seen a few times. The rearrangement uses TRBV29-1 and TRBJ2-7; 9 nucleotides line up with TRBD2. J was trimmed by 3 bases and V by 0 bases; bases with no gene match: 6. Germline loops: CDR1 SQVTM, CDR2 ANQGSEA. This CDR3 is built from 15 residues. The CDR3 region is CSVEDRAGGIYEQYF. The CDR3 DNA sequence: TGCAGCGTTGAAGACCGAGCGGGGGGTATCTACGAGCAGTACTTC.

The chain recombines TRBV7-9 with TRBJ1-6, with unresolved D. With 5 bases removed from V and 7 bases from J, the gap between germline ends came to 18 bases. Germline loops: CDR1 SEHNR, CDR2 FQNEAQ (reference sequence). This CDR3 contains 16 residues. The CDR3 reads CASSTINGEMNSPLHF. The CDR3 region has the DNA TGTGCCAGCAGCACGATTAACGGGGAAATGAATTCACCCCTCCACTTT.

This clonotype was picked up a small number of times. This chain joins TRBV20-1 and TRBJ2-3; 9 bases are a match to TRBD1. CDR1 is DFQATT, CDR2 SNEGSKA, per germline (reference sequence). V shed 1 base, J shed 4 bases, and the junction held 12 bases outside the gene matches. This CDR3 spans 17 amino acids. This CDR3 reads CSARANRRQGGSDTQYF. The DNA of the CDR3 is TGCAGTGCTAGAGCTAATCGTAGACAGGGGGGGTCAGATACGCAGTATTTT.

The chain's CDR3 is CSARPGANTQYF. The CDR3 DNA follows: TGCAGTGCTAGGCCAGGGGCGAATACGCAGTATTTT. The V gene is TRBV20-1, the J gene TRBJ2-3, with a possible D match to TRBD1 (6 bases). The V end was cut by 3 bases, the J end by 7 bases, with 11 bases between. The CDR3 runs to 12 residues. Germline lookup yields CDR1 DFQATT and CDR2 SNEGSKA (reference sequence).

The V gene is TRBV6-1, the J gene TRBJ2-4; D not resolved. CDR3 length: 13 residues. Germline values: CDR1 MNHNS, CDR2 SASEGT. V lost 8 bases and J 8 bases, leaving 16 bases between the germline ends. CDR3 amino acids: CASWASGEYIQYF. The CDR3 DNA reads TGTGCCAGCTGGGCGTCCGGAGAATACATTCAGTACTTC.

This clonotype turned up a few times. The chain is built from TRBV20-1 and TRBJ2-7; TRBD2 is a possible D gene (6 bases). CDR3 length: 14 residues. Germline V gives CDR1 DFQATT, CDR2 SNEGSKA (reference sequence). V was shortened by 3 bases and J by 0 bases, with 12 bases between the two germline ends. The CDR3 region is CSASRDLHSYEQYF. As DNA, the CDR3 is TGCAGTGCTAGCCGGGACTTACACTCCTACGAGCAGTACTTC.

This chain connects TRBV18 to TRBJ1-4; D unresolved. The CDR3 has 16 residues. Per the germline V gene, CDR1 is KGHSH and CDR2 is LQKENI. Trimming cost V 4 bases and J 0 bases, with 12 bases left between them. CDR3 region: CASSRIRQATNEKLFF. DNA for the CDR3: TGTGCCAGCTCACGTATCCGACAAGCAACTAATGAAAAACTGTTTTTT.

This chain uses TRBV12-3 or TRBV12-4 with TRBJ2-3, with 8 bases lining up with TRBD2. With 5 bases clipped from V and 0 bases from J, the junction kept 4 bases outside the gene matches. The CDR3 has 15 residues. The chain's CDR3 is CASSRLARSTDTQYF. CDR3 bases: TGTGCCAGCAGTCGACTAGCGCGCAGCACAGATACGCAGTATTTT.

The rearrangement links TRBV20-1 to TRBJ1-2; D call uncertain. The CDR3 runs to 12 residues. V was cut by 5 bases and J by 7 bases, with 14 bases left in between. The germline V gene has CDR1 DFQATT and CDR2 SNEGSKA (reference sequence). DNA for the CDR3: TGCAGTGCTTTTCAGCAATCGGGTGGCTACACCTTC. Its translation is CSAFQQSGGYTF.

V and J are TRBV19 and TRBJ2-3, with 7 bases aligning to TRBD1. The CDR3 loop spans 15 amino acids. Trimming removed 5 bases from V and 6 bases from J; junction bases left unmatched: 11. Germline CDR1 and CDR2: LNHDA and SQIVND (reference sequence). The CDR3 protein is CASSPRTGPADTQYF. CDR3 sequence (DNA): TGTGCCAGTAGTCCTCGGACAGGTCCGGCGGATACGCAGTATTTT. Complete variable domain (other parts from reference TRBV19 and TRBJ2-3): DGGITQSPKYLFRKEGQNVTLSCEQNLNHDAMYWYRQDPGQGLRLIYYSQIVNDFQKGDIAEGYSVSREKKESFPLTVTSAQKNPTAFYLCASSPRTGPADTQYFGPGTRLTVL.

The chain recombines TRBV2 with TRBJ2-5, with 8 positions matching TRBD2. CDR1 is SNHLY and CDR2 is FYNNEI in the germline V gene. This CDR3 spans 16 amino acids. Trimming removed 0 bases from V and 5 bases from J; junction bases left unmatched: 8. CDR3 region: CASSEAHGTRMETQYF. The CDR3 DNA reads TGTGCCAGCAGTGAAGCGCACGGGACTAGAATGGAGACCCAGTACTTC.

The chain couples TRBV6-5 to TRBJ1-6; D ambiguous. The germline V gene has CDR1 MNHEY and CDR2 SVGAGI. The CDR3 consists of 14 residues. V was trimmed by 2 bases and J by 5 bases, leaving 7 bases between them. CDR3 region: CASSYRGDNSPLHF. In nucleotides, the CDR3 is TGTGCCAGCAGTTACCGGGGTGATAATTCACCCCTCCACTTT.